This T cell receptor beta chain was identified during a study of T cell responses to AZD1222 COVID-19 vaccine. This CDR3 comprises 11 residues. The germline V gene encodes CDR1 LGHNT and CDR2 FRNRAP. The V and J ends lost 10 bases and 5 bases respectively, with 9 bases between them. TCRdb keeps only in-frame clones here, not all; method: immunoSEQ multiplex PCR. The sample carries 65,000 to 80,000 clones, 87% recorded once. The sequenced sample was peripheral blood, obtained on day 0 of AZD1222 vaccination. This TCR derives from an adult in good health. The rearrangement uses TRBV12-5 and TRBJ2-1; D not resolved. The CDR3 here is CATNQNNEQFF. CDR3 nucleotides: TGTGCTACCAATCAAAACAATGAGCAGTTCTTC.